This TCR beta chain originates from a study of blood T cell repertoires in COVID-19 (dated by TCRdb to about 2020). For context, the study as a whole: The collaborator samples originated in the United States, Italy and Spain and spanned the acute and convalescent phases of COVID-19. The material from the prospective study consisted of cDNA or gDNA derived from T cells, B-cell-depleted T cells, or PBMCs. Subjects who had been exposed to COVID-19, were actively infected with it, or had recovered from it provided the deeply sampled blood TCRbeta repertoires that made up the dataset. The repertoires were made available in a free public database intended to serve as a resource for research on the immune response to SARS-CoV-2. Samples were obtained from the ongoing ImmuneRACE study (first 160 participants) and from over 1,000 subjects provided by 6 global collaborators. Sample metadata almost always included a de-identified subject ID, COVID-19 status, age in years and sex. HLA class I and class II types, where available, came from metadata supplied by the sample provider rather than from assay-based typing. The paper's findings and limits, for the study overall: Clinical and demographic metadata were provided uncurated, with the amount varying by source and participant.

CDR1 and CDR2, per the germline V gene (reference sequence), are SEHNR and FQNEAQ. The CDR3 numbers 19 residues from cysteine through phenylalanine. Only the CDR3 DNA is retained, 57 bases long and in frame from the first base. Relative to germline, V is missing 1 base and J is missing 2 bases, with 10 bases of the junction outside any gene match. In regard to this clone: This receptor's antigen is unknown. No base-level quality is on record; no much larger clone is a single base apart.

TCRbeta CDR3 regions were amplified from genomic DNA using the immunoSEQ Assay, a bias-controlled multiplex PCR. The paper's processing steps were these. The number of nucleated cells in each sample was estimated from the amplification of reference gene primers within the assay. To quantify the absolute abundance of each unique TCRbeta CDR3 rearrangement, sequence reads were collapsed and filtered. For each sample, productive Simpson clonality was calculated by taking the square root of Simpson's diversity index across productive rearrangements. As stored in TCRdb, this immuneACCESS dataset retains in-frame rearrangements with V and J assigned. A fraction of the clones does not appear; measured against another copy, unresolved V genes explain less than half of the discrepancy, and the remainder lacks a known reason. V and J calls and clone size are given by that table; D and trimming were obtained from the DNA. The table for this sample lists some 250,000 clones; roughly 83% of them were counted only once. Clones ranked in the top ten supply roughly a tenth of the sample.

Whole blood was collected in K2EDTA tubes by collaborating institutions according to the institutions' own protocols. Collaborator samples were shipped for TCRbeta analysis as frozen whole blood, isolated PBMCs, or DNA extracted from either sample type. The material sequenced was peripheral blood. The clonotype was recovered from an elderly woman with acute or convalescent COVID-19. The rearrangement joined TRBV7-9 to TRBJ1-5, and TRBD1 aligns with 11 junction nucleotides. The CDR3: CASSLDGTGGSPGNQPQHF. The nucleotide sequence is TGTGCCAGCAGCTTAGATGGGACAGGGGGTTCGCCTGGCAATCAGCCCCAGCATTTT.